A selection of T cell receptor beta chains follows, all from one sample in a study of T cell repertoires in cytomegalovirus infection. These TCRs' antigens remain unknown. TCRdb re-called the reads with MiXCR, one entry per CDR3 protein. Of about 770,000 distinct CDR3 sequences in the sample, under 35% are singletons; the top ten hold over 10%. This material consisted of cultured CD8+ T cells from PBMCs, taken from culture after CMV antigen stimulation. All receptors derive from a human donor in good health (CMV status not recorded). Some clones in this sample may be carry-over from other donors' samples. The CDR3 runs from the conserved cysteine through the conserved F or W. A D gene is named only where the DNA matches it firmly. Clone size is not always given. Where it is, it says once, few, many or a class for expanded clones.

D	V	J	size	CDR3	DNA
.	TRBV7-6	TRBJ1-2	once	CASSPGGSAYGYTF	TGTGCCAGCAGCCCCGGTGGGTCGGCCTATGGCTACACCTTC
.	TRBV19	TRBJ2-2	.	CASSIGTEATGELFF	TGTGCCAGTAGTATAGGGACGGAAGCCACCGGGGAGCTGTTTTTT
.	TRBV10-3	TRBJ1-2	.	CATADSYGYTF	TGTGCCACCGCGGACAGCTACGGCTACACCTTC
TRBD2	TRBV19	TRBJ2-1	few	CASSWASGGDSYNEQFF	TGTGCCAGTAGTTGGGCTAGCGGGGGGGACTCCTACAATGAGCAGTTCTTC
.	TRBV19	TRBJ1-2	.	CASKGRWSVGYTF	TGTGCCAGTAAAGGTCGTTGGTCGGTTGGCTACACCTTC
TRBD2	TRBV27	TRBJ2-3	few	CASSHLAGGTDTQYF	TGTGCCAGCAGCCATTTAGCGGGGGGCACAGATACGCAGTATTTT
TRBD1	TRBV7-2	TRBJ1-6	many	CASSLRGTGGYNSPLHF	TGTGCCAGCAGCTTAAGGGGCACAGGGGGTTATAATTCACCCCTCCACTTT
.	TRBV15	TRBJ2-7	.	CATSRDGSSSYEQYF	TGTGCCACCAGCAGAGACGGCAGTAGCTCCTACGAGCAGTACTTC
.	TRBV7-8	TRBJ1-1	many	CASSPHLLIRDIEAFF	TGTGCCAGCAGCCCCCATCTCCTTATCCGGGACATTGAAGCTTTCTTT
TRBD2	TRBV12-3/TRBV12-4	TRBJ2-3	few	CASSYLAGGPRDTQYF	TGTGCCAGCAGTTACTTAGCGGGGGGGCCCAGAGATACGCAGTATTTT
.	TRBV2	TRBJ1-5	.	CASTQLKGQPQHF	TGTGCCAGCACCCAACTGAAGGGTCAGCCCCAGCATTTT
.	TRBV28	TRBJ2-1	few	CASSFIRSSYNEQFF	TGTGCCAGCAGTTTCATCCGGAGCTCCTACAATGAGCAGTTCTTC
TRBD1	TRBV7-6	TRBJ1-6	few	CASSSLTGSGSPLHF	TGTGCCAGCAGCTCATTGACAGGGTCGGGCTCACCCCTCCACTTT
TRBD1	TRBV27	TRBJ1-5	.	CASSLLGRGTNQPQHF	TGTGCCAGCAGTTTATTAGGCAGGGGGACCAATCAGCCCCAGCATTTT
.	TRBV20-1	TRBJ2-3	.	CSAREQGLLYF	TGCAGTGCTAGAGAGCAGGGTTTATTGTATTTT
.	TRBV5-1	TRBJ1-2	.	CASSGWGPEGYTF	TGCGCCAGCAGCGGGTGGGGGCCGGAAGGCTACACCTTC
.	TRBV11-1	TRBJ1-1	few	CASRMTGTEAFF	TGTGCCAGCCGAATGACCGGGACCGAAGCTTTCTTT
.	TRBV2	TRBJ2-1	.	CASSHGGGNEQFF	TGTGCCAGCAGCCATGGCGGCGGAAATGAGCAGTTCTTC
TRBD1	TRBV7-6	TRBJ2-7	few	CASSRRSGTGASLEQYF	TGTGCCAGCAGCCGGAGATCCGGGACAGGAGCTTCTCTCGAGCAGTACTTC
TRBD1	TRBV5-8	TRBJ1-2	.	CGSRRTGRGYTF	TGTGGCAGCAGACGGACAGGGCGAGGCTACACCTTC
TRBD1	TRBV7-2	TRBJ1-4	many	CASSLRYPGGSEKLFF	TGTGCCAGCAGCTTAAGATATCCAGGGGGAAGCGAAAAACTGTTTTTT
.	TRBV2	TRBJ2-6	.	CAGRDSSSGANVLTF	TGTGCCGGCCGGGACTCAAGCTCTGGGGCCAACGTCCTGACTTTC
.	TRBV29-1	TRBJ1-2	.	CSATWTGQNYGYTF	TGCAGCGCCACCTGGACCGGACAGAACTATGGCTACACCTTC
.	TRBV4-3	TRBJ1-5	.	CASSQGYLGNQPQHF	TGCGCCAGCAGCCAGGGATATCTGGGCAATCAGCCCCAGCATTTT
TRBD1	TRBV7-9	TRBJ2-5	few	CASSLAADRGGETQYF	TGTGCCAGCAGCTTAGCGGCGGACAGGGGTGGGGAGACCCAGTACTTC
.	TRBV6-5	TRBJ2-1	few	CASSYPPGGVNEQFF	TGTGCCAGCAGTTATCCCCCCGGTGGTGTAAATGAGCAGTTCTTC
TRBD2	TRBV5-4	TRBJ2-3	few	CASSLGVGRATAGNTQYF	TGTGCCAGCAGCTTGGGGGTCGGGAGAGCGACAGCGGGAAATACGCAGTATTTT
.	TRBV5-1	TRBJ1-1	.	CASCLSSNTEAFF	TGCGCCAGCTGCCTCAGTAGCAACACTGAAGCTTTCTTT
TRBD2	TRBV7-6	TRBJ2-2	many	CASSPSLAGVWTGELFF	TGTGCCAGCAGCCCTTCCCTAGCGGGGGTCTGGACCGGGGAGCTGTTTTTT
TRBD2	TRBV9	TRBJ2-1	.	CASSGSGDSYNEQFF	TGTGCCAGCAGCGGTAGCGGGGACTCCTACAATGAGCAGTTCTTC
TRBD1	TRBV6-2/TRBV6-3	TRBJ2-5	.	CASSYSSMGRGMVETQYF	TGTGCCAGCAGTTACTCGAGTATGGGCAGGGGGATGGTAGAGACCCAGTACTTC
.	TRBV29-1	TRBJ2-2	.	CSVAPGTLNTGELFF	TGCAGCGTTGCCCCCGGGACACTGAACACCGGGGAGCTGTTTTTT
.	TRBV12-3/TRBV12-4	TRBJ2-1	.	CASRGSLLDEQFF	TGTGCCAGCAGAGGCTCCCTTTTGGATGAGCAGTTCTTC
.	TRBV2	TRBJ1-3	many	CASSYRGNTIYF	TGTGCCAGCAGTTACAGGGGAAACACCATATATTTT
.	TRBV6-1	TRBJ1-4	.	CASSEPGPGEKLFF	TGTGCCAGCAGTGAACCCGGGCCCGGTGAAAAACTGTTTTTT
.	TRBV6-1	TRBJ2-3	few	CASSPKLLVGYTDTQYF	TGTGCCAGCAGCCCTAAATTACTAGTGGGCTACACAGATACGCAGTATTTT